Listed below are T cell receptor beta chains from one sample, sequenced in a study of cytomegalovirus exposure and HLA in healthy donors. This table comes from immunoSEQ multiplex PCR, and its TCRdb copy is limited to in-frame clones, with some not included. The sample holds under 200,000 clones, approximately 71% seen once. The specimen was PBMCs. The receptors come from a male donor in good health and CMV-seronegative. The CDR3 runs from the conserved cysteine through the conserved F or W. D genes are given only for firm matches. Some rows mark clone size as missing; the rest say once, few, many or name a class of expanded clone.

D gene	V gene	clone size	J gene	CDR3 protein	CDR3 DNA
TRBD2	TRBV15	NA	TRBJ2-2	CATSRDVIAGSGELFF	TGTGCCACCAGCAGAGATGTAATAGCGGGGTCCGGGGAGCTGTTTTTT
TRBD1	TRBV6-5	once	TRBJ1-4	CASSQTGYEKLFF	TGTGCCAGCAGTCAGACAGGGTATGAAAAACTGTTTTTT
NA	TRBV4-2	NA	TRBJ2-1	CASSQVLLPSYNEQFF	TGTGCCAGCAGCCAAGTACTCCTTCCATCCTACAATGAGCAGTTCTTC
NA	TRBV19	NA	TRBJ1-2	CASSTRQIYGYTF	TGTGCCAGTAGTACTCGACAGATCTATGGCTACACCTTC
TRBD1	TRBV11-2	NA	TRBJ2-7	CASSFEGQGANEQYF	TGTGCCAGCAGCTTTGAGGGGCAGGGGGCGAACGAGCAGTACTTC
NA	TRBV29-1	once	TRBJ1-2	CSVERHRWGYTF	TGCAGCGTTGAGAGGCACCGATGGGGCTACACCTTC
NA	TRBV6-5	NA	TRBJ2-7	CASSFGTPEAYEQYF	TGTGCCAGCAGCTTCGGGACTCCCGAGGCGTACGAGCAGTACTTC
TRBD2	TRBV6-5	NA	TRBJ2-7	CASTASGSWYEQYF	TGTGCCAGCACTGCTAGCGGGAGCTGGTACGAGCAGTACTTC
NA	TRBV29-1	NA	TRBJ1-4	CNVRSAGWEKLFF	TGCAACGTTAGATCGGCAGGGTGGGAAAAACTGTTTTTT
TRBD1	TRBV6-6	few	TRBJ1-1	CASRPGTGDGNTEAFF	TGTGCCAGCAGACCCGGGACAGGGGACGGGAACACTGAAGCTTTCTTT
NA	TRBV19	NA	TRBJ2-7	CASSTGDTLSYEQYF	TGTGCCAGTAGTACCGGGGACACCCTCTCCTACGAGCAGTACTTC
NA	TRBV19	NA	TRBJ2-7	CASRRQEGSSYEQYF	TGTGCCAGCCGGAGACAGGAAGGCAGCTCCTACGAGCAGTACTTC